Shown below are 31 T cell receptor beta chains from a single sample sequenced in a study of cytomegalovirus exposure and HLA in healthy donors. PCR primers comprised 60 Vbeta and 13 Jbeta primers. Method: immunoSEQ multiplex PCR; TCRdb's copy keeps in-frame clones and lacks some. The table shows 170,000 or so clones, with roughly 84% occurring only once. Sequenced: PBMCs. The receptors here all came from a boy aged 2-9 years in good health and CMV-seronegative.

The gene calls are TRBV9 and TRBJ1-2; weak D call: TRBD1 (6 bases). V was pared by 4 bases and J by 8 bases, with 27 bases between. CDR1 is SGDLS and CDR2 is YYNGEE in the germline V gene. This CDR3 is 17 amino acids long. In DNA form, the CDR3 reads TGTGCCAGCAGCCCCAAGCAGGGGAGGGGCGCGATCGGGGGCTACACCTTC. This translates into CASSPKQGRGAIGGYTF. Looking up the rest from reference TRBV9 and TRBJ1-2 gives the full variable domain: DSGVTQTPKHLITATGQRVTLRCSPRSGDLSVYWYQQSLDQGLQFLIQYYNGEERAKGNILERFSAQQFPDLHSELNLSSLELGDSALYFCASSPKQGRGAIGGYTFGSGTRLTVV.

The gene calls are TRBV29-1 and TRBJ2-7; D might be TRBD2 (5 bases). The CDR3 runs 11 residues. The germline CDR1 and CDR2 sequences are SQVTM and ANQGSEA. The ends were cut back, 4 bases at V and 5 bases at J, with 9 bases in the middle. CDR3 loop: CSVAGFHEQYF. The CDR3 bases are TGCAGCGTTGCGGGGTTCCACGAGCAGTACTTC.

V usage is TRBV6-5 and J usage is TRBJ2-3; D is possibly TRBD2 (5 bases). Trimming removed 2 bases from V and 1 base from J, with 10 bases in between. The CDR3 consists of 15 residues. CDR1 is MNHEY, CDR2 SVGAGI, per germline. The DNA for the CDR3 is TGTGCCAGCAGTTACACCGGGGTTGGCACAGATACGCAGTATTTT. Translating gives CASSYTGVGTDTQYF.

The chain is built from TRBV30 and TRBJ1-2, with D hard to call. Trimming took off 0 bases at V and 6 bases at J, with 20 bases between the two ends. CDR1 and CDR2 (germline): GTSNPN, SVGIG (reference sequence). CDR3 length: 16 amino acids. As DNA, the CDR3 is TGTGCCTGGAGTGTACGTTCGGCAGTTGAGCGCCATGGCTACACCTTC. Protein product: CAWSVRSAVERHGYTF.

The rearrangement links TRBV7-2 to TRBJ1-1; perhaps TRBD1 as D (6 bases). V lost 2 bases and J lost 4, with 11 bases in between. This CDR3 is built from 14 residues. Germline V gene sequence: CDR1 SGHTA, CDR2 FQGNSA. Here the CDR3 DNA reads TGTGCCAGCAGCTTATTGGGACACTCCACTGAAGCTTTCTTT. Amino acid sequence: CASSLLGHSTEAFF.

The chain carries TRBV7-2 and TRBJ1-3, with 8 bases that match TRBD1. Losses at the gene ends were 4 bases for V and 3 bases for J; bases not matched to a gene: 5. Germline values: CDR1 SGHTA, CDR2 FQGNSA. The CDR3 loop spans 15 amino acids. The CDR3 here is CASSYRGRNGNTIYF. Here the CDR3 DNA reads TGTGCCAGCAGCTACAGGGGGAGAAATGGAAACACCATATATTTT. Full variable domain (rest looked up from reference TRBV7-2 and TRBJ1-3): GAGVSQSPSNKVTEKGKDVELRCDPISGHTALYWYRQSLGQGLEFLIYFQGNSAPDKSGLPSDRFSAERTGGSVSTLTIQRTQQEDSAVYLCASSYRGRNGNTIYFGEGSWLTVV.

This clone was counted a few times. This chain links TRBV28 with TRBJ1-1; D ambiguous. The V and J ends lost 8 bases and 1 base respectively, with 5 bases between them. This CDR3 comprises 11 residues. Germline CDR1 reads MDHEN; CDR2 reads SYDVKM. DNA for the CDR3: TGTGCCAGCGAACAGAACACTGAAGCTTTCTTT. Its translation: CASEQNTEAFF.

This chain joins TRBV6-1 and TRBJ2-2; maybe TRBD1 (6 bases). V dropped 2 bases and J dropped 8 bases, with 12 bases sitting between them. The CDR3 loop spans 14 amino acids. CDR1 and CDR2 from the germline V gene are MNHNS and SASEGT. The CDR3 nucleotides read TGTGCCAGCAGTGAATCCACAGGGTCAGGGGAGCTGTTTTTT. Residues: CASSESTGSGELFF.

This clone has more than one count but fewer than ten. The chain has TRBV7-6 and TRBJ1-2; perhaps TRBD1 as D (6 bases). V lost 8 bases, J lost 7 bases, and 14 bases lay in between. The V gene's germline CDR1 is SGHVS and CDR2 FNYEAQ. The CDR3 consists of 12 residues. Here the CDR3 reads CASGNRVAGYTF. The CDR3 nucleotides read TGTGCCAGCGGAAACAGGGTTGCTGGCTACACCTTC.

The chain has TRBV7-9 and TRBJ1-1; 7 bases are a match to TRBD1. In germline, CDR1 is SEHNR, CDR2 FQNEAQ (reference sequence). The V gene end was trimmed by 5 bases and the J gene end by 4 bases; junction bases not matched to a gene: 10. CDR3 length equals 15 residues. CDR3 residues: CASSHPNRGGTEAFF. CDR3 in DNA: TGTGCCAGCAGCCACCCAAACAGGGGCGGCACTGAAGCTTTCTTT.

This rearrangement joins TRBV27 to TRBJ1-1; possibly TRBD1 for D (6 bases). The CDR3 runs to 16 residues. The germline V gene has CDR1 MNHEY and CDR2 SMNVEV (reference sequence). Trimming took 6 bases from V and 3 from J, leaving 20 bases between them. CDR3 sequence reads: CASSPRSGVMDTEAFF. CDR3 sequence (DNA): TGTGCCAGCAGCCCCCGTTCAGGGGTTATGGACACTGAAGCTTTCTTT.

V and J are TRBV2 and TRBJ1-2, with a weak D call TRBD1 (5 bases). The CDR3 extends over 12 amino acids. From germline, CDR1 is SNHLY and CDR2 FYNNEI. The V end was cut by 3 bases, the J end by 6 bases, with 8 bases between. This CDR3 is CASSEQGDGYTF. CDR3 bases: TGTGCCAGCAGTGAGCAAGGGGATGGCTACACCTTC.

The chain employs TRBV9 and TRBJ1-2; 8 nucleotides agree with TRBD1. V was clipped by 2 bases and J by 7 bases; unmatched bases: 4. CDR1 and CDR2 from the germline V gene are SGDLS and YYNGEE. This CDR3 contains 13 residues. In DNA, the CDR3 is TGTGCCAGCAGCGTCCTACAGGGGGGTGGCTACACCTTC. Protein: CASSVLQGGGYTF.

The gene calls are TRBV5-4 and TRBJ2-3; 13 bases are a match to TRBD2. Germline-derived CDR1 and CDR2 are SGHNT and YYREEE (reference sequence). With 4 bases clipped from V and 0 bases from J, the junction kept 2 bases outside the gene matches. This CDR3 comprises 16 residues. This CDR3 is CASSRTSGGSTDTQYF. The CDR3 DNA reads as TGTGCCAGCAGCAGGACTAGCGGGGGCAGCACAGATACGCAGTATTTT.

V and J are TRBV9 and TRBJ2-7; 12 bases agree with TRBD2. CDR1 SGDLS and CDR2 YYNGEE come from the germline V gene. Trimming at V came to 4 bases and at J to 6 bases, leaving 8 bases not matched to a gene. The CDR3 consists of 15 residues. As DNA, the CDR3 is TGTGCCAGCAGCCCGGGGACTAGCGGGTTTGGCGAGCAGTACTTC. Protein sequence: CASSPGTSGFGEQYF.

The rearrangement joins TRBV5-1 to TRBJ2-7, with TRBD2 matching 8 bases. Germline-derived CDR1 and CDR2 are SGHRS and YFSETQ. The CDR3 length is 16 residues. V dropped 0 bases and J dropped 2; count of bases not matched to a gene: 7. This CDR3 reads CASSLAYSGNPYEQYF. Written as DNA, the CDR3 is TGCGCCAGCAGCTTGGCCTATAGCGGGAACCCCTACGAGCAGTACTTC.

In its sample, this clone was seen a few times. The rearrangement links TRBV27 to TRBJ1-2, with 8 bases identical to TRBD1. This CDR3 is built from 13 residues. The V and J ends lost 3 bases and 5 bases, in that order; junction bases with no gene match: 2. CDR1 is MNHEY and CDR2 is SMNVEV in the germline V gene (reference sequence). The chain's CDR3 is CASSFQGAYGYTF. As DNA, the CDR3 is TGTGCCAGCAGTTTTCAGGGGGCATATGGCTACACCTTC.

This chain connects TRBV27 to TRBJ2-7; 14 bases agree with TRBD2. Germline V gene sequence: CDR1 MNHEY, CDR2 SMNVEV (reference sequence). This CDR3 region has 17 residues. After removal of 4 bases from V and 4 bases from J, the junction contained 9 bases not matched to a gene. CDR3 coding DNA: TGTGCCAGCAGTTCATCCCCCAGACTAGCGGGAGGGTACGAGCAGTACTTC. Its translation is CASSSSPRLAGGYEQYF.

The sample holds one count of this clone. The rearrangement links TRBV30 to TRBJ1-1; D is ambiguous. V was shortened by 8 bases and J by 7 bases, with 5 bases between the two germline ends. Germline CDR1 GTSNPN, CDR2 SVGIG (reference sequence). The CDR3 length is 8 residues. For the CDR3, the DNA is TGTGCCACCTATGAAGCTTTCTTT. Translating gives CATYEAFF.

The chain combines TRBV15 with TRBJ2-3; D is perhaps TRBD2 (6 bases). Germline CDR1 and CDR2: LNHNV and YYDKDF (reference sequence). The CDR3 covers 15 residues. Trimming took off 0 bases at V and 5 bases at J, with 12 bases between the two ends. This chain's CDR3 is CATSRDRLVGDTQYF. The CDR3, as DNA: TGTGCCACCAGCAGAGATCGACTAGTGGGAGATACGCAGTATTTT.

The rearrangement joins TRBV6-5 to TRBJ2-5; 15 bases are shared with TRBD2. The J call may not be correct, given that the DNA end is closer to TRBJ2-7. The CDR3 consists of 14 residues. Germline V gene data show CDR1 as MNHEY and CDR2 as SVGAGI. The CDR3 DNA follows: TGTGCCAGCAGAGGACTAGCGGGAGGGTACGAGCAGTACTTC. This codes for CASRGLAGGYEQYF.

The chain employs TRBV30 and TRBJ2-1; D remains unclear. V was cut by 2 bases and J by 6 bases, with 8 bases left in between. The CDR3 consists of 12 residues. Germline V CDR1 and CDR2: GTSNPN, SVGIG (reference sequence). The CDR3: CAWSFSPNEQFF. CDR3 sequence (DNA): TGTGCCTGGAGTTTTAGCCCCAATGAGCAGTTCTTC.

A few counts support this clone. The rearrangement links TRBV5-5 to TRBJ1-5; D remains unclear. The CDR3 consists of 13 residues. Trimming took off 0 bases at V and 4 bases at J, with 5 bases between the two ends. Per the germline V gene, CDR1 is SGHKS and CDR2 is YYEKEE (reference sequence). The DNA of the CDR3 is TGTGCCAGCAGCTTGGCCAGAAATCAGCCCCAGCATTTT. This translates into CASSLARNQPQHF.

This CDR3 reads CASSRPTATNYGYTF. The CDR3, as DNA: TGTGCCAGCAGCAGACCGACAGCTACTAACTATGGCTACACCTTC. This rearrangement joins TRBV5-4 to TRBJ1-2, with TRBD1 as a possible D gene (5 bases). This CDR3 contains 15 residues. V was trimmed by 4 bases and J by 0 bases, leaving 13 bases between them. Germline CDR1 and CDR2: SGHNT and YYREEE (reference sequence).

V is TRBV5-4 and J is TRBJ2-1; 8 nucleotides agree with TRBD1. The germline V gene has CDR1 SGHNT and CDR2 YYREEE (reference sequence). V shed 1 base, J shed 8 bases, and the junction held 11 bases outside the gene matches. The CDR3 is made up of 16 amino acids. CDR3 region: CASSLTLSGGLDEQFF. The CDR3 DNA is TGTGCCAGCAGCTTGACTCTCTCAGGGGGCTTGGATGAGCAGTTCTTC.

This sequence joins TRBV9 and TRBJ1-1; a weak D match, TRBD1 (6 bases). CDR1 SGDLS and CDR2 YYNGEE come from the germline V gene. Deletions cut 0 bases from V and 5 bases from J, with 14 bases between. The CDR3 has 15 amino acids. CDR3 loop: CASSVGNRVDTEAFF. The DNA of the CDR3 is TGTGCCAGCAGCGTAGGTAACAGGGTTGATACTGAAGCTTTCTTT.

V gene TRBV2 combines with J gene TRBJ2-2, with 7 bases identical to TRBD2. This CDR3 contains 15 residues. V shed 5 bases and J 5 bases; nucleotides not matched to a gene: 8. Germline V gives CDR1 SNHLY, CDR2 FYNNEI. The CDR3 here is CASSPTSRGTGELFF. The CDR3 DNA follows: TGTGCCAGCAGTCCGACTAGCCGGGGGACCGGGGAGCTGTTTTTT.

A single count supports this clone. The chain couples TRBV28 to TRBJ1-5; 8 nucleotides agree with TRBD1. This CDR3 contains 13 residues. Trimming cost V 6 bases and J 6 bases; bases outside gene matches: 4. CDR1 MDHEN and CDR2 SYDVKM come from the germline V gene. The CDR3 protein is CASRTTGVQPQHF. The CDR3 nucleotides are TGTGCCAGCAGGACGACAGGGGTTCAGCCCCAGCATTTT.

The J gene is TRBJ1-4, the V gene TRBV6-5, with D perhaps matching TRBD1 (5 bases). The length of the CDR3 is 15 residues. Germline assignment: CDR1 MNHEY and CDR2 SVGAGI. The V gene lost 0 bases and the J gene lost 7 bases, with 12 bases spanning the gap. The CDR3 DNA sequence: TGTGCCAGCAGTTACTCGCAGGGAGCGGGTGAAAAACTGTTTTTT. It translates to CASSYSQGAGEKLFF.

This chain uses TRBV21-1 with TRBJ1-2. TRBV21-1 is reported as a pseudogene. The CDR3 totals 17 residues. The CDR3 protein is CASSKEKREYGSYGYTF. In DNA, the CDR3 is TGTGCCAGCAGCAAAGAGAAACGGGAATACGGGAGTTATGGCTACACCTTC.

This chain joins TRBV10-3 and TRBJ1-2, with 7 bases lining up with TRBD1. This CDR3 contains 14 residues. In germline, CDR1 is ENHRY, CDR2 SYGVKD. V lost 0 bases, J lost 3 bases, and 1 base stayed unmatched. This CDR3 is CAISESGTDYGYTF. The CDR3 DNA is TGTGCCATCAGTGAGTCTGGGACAGACTATGGCTACACCTTC.